This paragraph covers one T cell receptor (beta chain) sequence. Authors' analysis steps: Scientists estimated how many nucleated cells there were by amplifying reference gene primers. Sequenced by immunoSEQ multiplex PCR; TCRdb stores in-frame clones only, minus some. The DNA was the basis for D and trimming; V, J and clone size are from that table. This sample has more than 110,000 clones, with roughly 81% found just once. This sample is part of a study of blood T cell repertoires in COVID-19. Across the whole study: PBMCs, B-cell-depleted T cells, or T cells were the source of the cDNA or gDNA that made up the material.

Sample: peripheral blood. The sequence was collected from a woman between 45 and 60 years old with active or convalescent COVID-19.

CDR3 in amino acids: CASSLGLAGEGDTQYF. CDR3 in DNA: TGCGCCAGCAGCCTCGGACTAGCGGGAGAAGGAGATACGCAGTATTTT. This chain uses TRBV5-1 with TRBJ2-3, with 13 bases that match TRBD2. CDR1 and CDR2 (germline): SGHRS, YFSETQ. J gave up 5 bases and V 4 bases, and 7 bases lay outside the gene matches. The CDR3 loop spans 16 amino acids.